Sequencing of this T cell receptor beta chain was carried out in a study of identical twins (dated by TCRdb to about 2016). With regard to the full study: TCR alpha and beta repertoires from monozygotic twins, unrelated adults of various ages and cord blood were deep-sequenced to test whether fetal clonotypes persist. To rule out contamination, the twin experiments were replicated at different times with different library preparation protocols. The paper as a whole reports these results and caveats: A weaker excess of twin sharing was found in beta out-of-frame sequences because the signal-to-noise ratio was lowered by fewer shared sequences. Invariant T cells such as MAIT and iNKT could partly confound zero-insertion analyses, though diverse VJ usage argued against this for most clonotypes. Abundant cord blood beta clonotypes carried fewer insertions; young adult naive repertoires showed a weaker similar trend, while memory repertoires showed none. Conclusions relied on cross-sectional statistical analysis, since the same donors could not be followed over many years. Compared with coincidental sharing between unrelated individuals, an excess of low generation-probability sequences was observed among out-of-frame TCR alpha sequences shared between twins. In monozygotic twins, out-of-frame TCR alpha sharing was systematically underestimated by recombination models, although the models agreed with sharing between unrelated individuals.

All donors were healthy Caucasians. The twin cohort comprised three pairs of female monozygotic twins, all aged roughly 18 to 30 years. Positive isolation kits from Invitrogen were used to isolate the CD4+ and CD8+ T cell populations. Concerning this clonotype itself: The clone's antigen remains unknown. Per-base quality was not reported, and no clone a single base away is much larger than it.

Libraries were constructed by 5' RACE. The sequencer was an Illumina HiSeq 2000. A universal primer binding site was added through template switching, and the final cDNA carried a unique molecular identifier so that TCR cDNA molecules could be counted accurately. Specific primers in the conserved constant-segment region were used to synthesize first-strand cDNA for the TCR alpha and beta chains. To control for contamination, every cDNA library was double barcoded, receiving both a SMART-Mk sample barcode and Illumina barcodes. TruSeq adapter sequences, together with Illumina sample barcodes, were added in two successive PCR steps. The Illumina HiSeq platform was used with custom primers to sequence TCR alpha and beta cDNA libraries. The authors' analysis ran thus. Unique molecular identifiers were extracted from raw reads with MiGEC, and CDR3 positions were determined with MiXCR. Recombination models were inferred per individual with the repgenHMM and IGoR tools using an EM algorithm. Shared clonotype analysis was performed with the tcR package in R, normalizing sharing by the product of cloneset sizes. To study raw recombination free of thymic and clonal selection effects, out-of-frame nonproductive sequences were analyzed. TCRdb reran the public reads through fastp at Q25 and MiXCR, keeping productive beta chains. Merged by CDR3 protein, the rows form single entries marked with the most common genes and DNA. The V and J calls and clone size come from TCRdb's table, not from the authors' own analysis. The sample profile shows approximately 550,000 distinct CDR3 sequences; 20% to 25% of them were found once. About 0.5% of the sample comes from the top ten.

Spanning cysteine to phenylalanine, the CDR3 consists of 16 amino acids. CDR3 DNA only is kept here, 48 bases in frame from base 1. From the germline V gene, CDR1 is SGHRS and CDR2 is YFSETQ. V and J are truncated by 0 bases and 0 bases respectively, leaving an intervening sequence of 10 bases. This sample was shared with a second study, whose subject was yellow fever vaccine responses in identical twins. As the second paper documents: The authors reported that the T cell response to vaccination in identical twins appeared partly convergent and partly personalized. In the study, vaccine-responding T cell clones were precisely tracked in identical twins.

The clonotype was recovered from a woman younger than 35 in good health. The sample consisted of CD4+ T cells sorted from blood. The chain was built from TRBV5-1 and TRBJ1-3; the D gene cannot be resolved reliably. The DNA reads TGCGCCAGCAGCTTGGAAGGGAGCCGCTCTGGAAACACCATATATTTT. The encoded protein is CASSLEGSRSGNTIYF.